The 9 T cell receptor beta chains given below trace back to one sample, sequenced in a study of T-cell memory formation after mild COVID-19. Via MiXCR, TCRdb re-called the 5' RACE reads, giving one row per CDR3 protein. The repertoire holds about 470,000 distinct CDR3 sequences, with nearly 25% as singletons. The material sequenced was PBMCs or a T cell subset sorted from them (not recorded which). Receptors originate from an adult woman who had mild COVID-19 (a few samples of this study predate the infection). Cell type and time point are not known.

The chain links TRBV20-1 to TRBJ1-1; D is undetermined. This CDR3 has 13 residues. V lost 3 bases, J lost 0 bases, and 8 bases lay in between. Germline CDR1 reads DFQATT; CDR2 reads SNEGSKA (reference sequence). CDR3 sequence: CSAREDLNTEAFF. CDR3 DNA: TGCAGTGCTAGGGAGGACCTGAACACTGAAGCTTTCTTT.

The chain couples TRBV30 to TRBJ2-3; 7 bases are shared with TRBD1. The trim removed 2 bases at V and 2 bases at J, leaving 4 bases unmatched. This CDR3 is built from 14 residues. Germline V gives CDR1 GTSNPN, CDR2 SVGIG (reference sequence). The CDR3 DNA sequence: TGTGCCTGGAGTACCACAGGGGCCACAGATACGCAGTATTTT. Its protein product is CAWSTTGATDTQYF.

This clonotype was seen more than once but under ten times. The chain employs TRBV19 and TRBJ2-5; D may match TRBD1 or TRBD2 (5 bases each). This CDR3 contains 15 residues. The V gene's germline CDR1 is LNHDA and CDR2 SQIVND (reference sequence). Trimming cost V 2 bases and J 7 bases, with 17 bases left between them. The CDR3 sequence is CASSISGRTSVTQYF. Written as DNA, the CDR3 is TGTGCCAGTAGTATATCGGGACGGACTTCGGTGACCCAGTACTTC.

The rearrangement uses TRBV20-1 and TRBJ2-1, with unresolved D. The CDR3 has 12 amino acids. V was pared by 0 bases and J by 8 bases, with 8 bases between. CDR1 DFQATT and CDR2 SNEGSKA come from the germline V gene (reference sequence). CDR3 bases: TGCAGTGCTAGAGATCTAGGCTATGAGCAGTTCTTC. Translated: CSARDLGYEQFF.

The rearrangement joins TRBV7-2 to TRBJ2-3; no clear D. This CDR3 is 13 amino acids long. Germline values: CDR1 SGHTA, CDR2 FQGNSA. Trimming stripped 6 bases from V and 5 bases from J, with 12 bases between. The CDR3 spells CASRDHSLDTQYF. CDR3 nucleotides: TGTGCCAGCAGAGACCATTCGTTAGATACGCAGTATTTT.

A few counts support this clonotype. V and J are TRBV6-1 and TRBJ2-7; D may correspond to TRBD1 or TRBD2 (5 bases each). The CDR3 covers 12 residues. CDR1 and CDR2 from the germline V gene are MNHNS and SASEGT. Trimming stripped 5 bases from V and 6 bases from J, with 11 bases between. The CDR3 region is CASSPRDAEQYF. CDR3 bases: TGTGCCAGCAGTCCCCGGGACGCCGAGCAGTACTTC.

The chain couples TRBV20-1 to TRBJ2-3, with 11 bases aligning to TRBD1. This CDR3 is 16 amino acids long. Trimming cost V 5 bases and J 2 bases; bases outside gene matches: 9. Germline values: CDR1 DFQATT, CDR2 SNEGSKA (reference sequence). The CDR3 region has the DNA TGCAGTGCTGGATCCCCGGGACAGGGGGACACAGATACGCAGTATTTT. Protein sequence: CSAGSPGQGDTDTQYF.

The V and J genes are TRBV11-1 and TRBJ1-6; D not resolved. V was cut by 2 bases and J by 7 bases, with 15 bases left in between. The germline gives CDR1 SGHAT, CDR2 FQDESV (reference sequence). The CDR3 consists of 16 residues. This CDR3 reads CASSLSRRAANSPLHF. CDR3 sequence (DNA): TGTGCCAGCAGCTTATCCCGACGGGCAGCGAATTCACCCCTCCACTTT.

Only a few counts were recorded for this clonotype. The chain carries TRBV6-6 and TRBJ2-5, with unresolved D. This CDR3 spans 13 amino acids. Trimming left V 2 bases short and J 5 bases short, with 9 bases between. CDR1 is MNHNY and CDR2 is SVGAGI in the germline V gene (reference sequence). The CDR3 sequence is CASSYDRIETQYF. CDR3 nucleotides: TGTGCCAGCAGTTACGATCGGATCGAGACCCAGTACTTC.